The 7 T cell receptor beta chains below were found in one sample sequenced in a study of type 1 regulatory T cells. Their target antigens are unknown. MiXCR, applied by TCRdb to the reads, yields one record per CDR3 protein. The sample consists of tens of thousands of distinct CDR3 sequences, 9% to 15% of them appearing once. Sequencing was done on a sample of cultured non-Tr1 T cells, either the whole culture or a sorted T cell fraction (not recorded which). These receptors all come from a human donor in good health.

Only a few counts were recorded for this clonotype. The CDR3 DNA is TGTGCCAGCAGCTCTTCTAGCGGGAGACAAGAGACCCAGTACTTC. It translates to CASSSSSGRQETQYF. The chain carries TRBV7-6 and TRBJ2-5, with 10 bases identical to TRBD2. This CDR3 is 15 amino acids long. J gave up 2 bases and V 4 bases, and 4 bases lay outside the gene matches. CDR1 is SGHVS and CDR2 is FNYEAQ in the germline V gene.

The rearrangement links TRBV9 to TRBJ2-5, with 9 bases matching TRBD2. The germline V gene has CDR1 SGDLS and CDR2 YYNGEE. The CDR3 spans 15 residues. The junction had 9 bases not matched to a gene; V was cut back by 7 bases and J by 2 bases. This CDR3 reads CASGHRLAGQETQYF. CDR3 nucleotides: TGTGCCAGCGGACACAGGCTAGCGGGGCAAGAGACCCAGTACTTC.

This clonotype has at least ten counts. This CDR3 is CASSQRGLAGDTGELFF. As DNA, the CDR3 is TGTGCCAGCAGCCAAAGGGGACTAGCGGGTGACACCGGGGAGCTGTTTTTT. The V call is TRBV4-2, the J call TRBJ2-2; 12 bases line up with TRBD2. V was clipped by 2 bases and J by 3 bases; unmatched bases: 4. CDR3 length equals 17 residues. CDR1 LGHNA and CDR2 YNFKEQ come from the germline V gene.

V gene TRBV20-1 combines with J gene TRBJ1-1; D is undetermined. The CDR3 covers 16 residues. Trimming removed 2 bases at V and 1 base at J, with 17 bases between. Germline values: CDR1 DFQATT, CDR2 SNEGSKA (reference sequence). The CDR3 sequence: CSARSLMTGWNTEAFF. The CDR3 DNA follows: TGCAGTGCTAGAAGCCTGATGACGGGTTGGAACACTGAAGCTTTCTTT.

This clonotype was seen more than once but under ten times. The V and J genes are TRBV20-1 and TRBJ2-7; D is possibly TRBD1 (7 bases). The germline V gene encodes CDR1 DFQATT and CDR2 SNEGSKA (reference sequence). V dropped 6 bases and J dropped 6 bases, with 21 bases sitting between them. The CDR3 consists of 14 residues. CDR3 DNA: TGCAGTGCGAAAAGGGGGGCAGGGGACAGCGAGCAGTACTTC. Translation gives CSAKRGAGDSEQYF.

Many counts were recorded for this clonotype. V is TRBV5-1 and J is TRBJ2-7; the D gene is possibly TRBD2 (5 bases). CDR1 and CDR2 (germline): SGHRS, YFSETQ. The CDR3 runs 16 residues. V dropped 0 bases and J dropped 2 bases, with 15 bases sitting between them. The CDR3 loop reads CASSLVSREPAYEQYF. In DNA form, the CDR3 reads TGCGCCAGCAGCTTGGTATCGAGGGAGCCCGCCTACGAGCAGTACTTC. The full variable domain, in which reference TRBV5-1 and TRBJ2-7 provide the parts outside the CDR3, is KAGVTQTPRYLIKTRGQQVTLSCSPISGHRSVSWYQQTPGQGLQFLFEYFSETQRNKGNFPGRFSGRQFSNSRSEMNVSTLELGDSALYLCASSLVSREPAYEQYFGPGTRLTVT.

In its sample, this clonotype was seen many times. The DNA for the CDR3 is TGCGCCAGCAGCTTGTCGACAGGGTTGAATCAGCCCCAGCATTTT. Its protein is CASSLSTGLNQPQHF. The chain uses TRBV5-1 and TRBJ1-5; TRBD1 aligns across 7 bases. Trimming took 1 base from V and 4 from J; bases not matched to a gene: 5. The CDR3 is made up of 15 amino acids. CDR1 and CDR2 (germline): SGHRS, YFSETQ.